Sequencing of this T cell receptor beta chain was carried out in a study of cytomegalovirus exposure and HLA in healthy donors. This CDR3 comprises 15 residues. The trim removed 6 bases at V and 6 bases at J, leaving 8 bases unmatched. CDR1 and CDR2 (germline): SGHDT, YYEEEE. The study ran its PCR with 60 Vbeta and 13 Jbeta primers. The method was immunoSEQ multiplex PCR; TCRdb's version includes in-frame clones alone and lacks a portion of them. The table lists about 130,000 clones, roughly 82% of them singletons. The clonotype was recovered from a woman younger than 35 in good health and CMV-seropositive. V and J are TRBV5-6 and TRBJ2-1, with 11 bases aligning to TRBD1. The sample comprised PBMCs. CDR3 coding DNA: TGTGCCAGCATCCGAGAGGGACAGGGGGGCAATGAGCAGTTCTTC. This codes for CASIREGQGGNEQFF. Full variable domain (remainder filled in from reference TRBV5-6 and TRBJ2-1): DAGVTQSPTHLIKTRGQQVTLRCSPKSGHDTVSWYQQALGQGPQFIFQYYEEEERQRGNFPDRFSGHQFPNYSSELNVNALLLGDSALYLCASIREGQGGNEQFFGPGTRLTVL.